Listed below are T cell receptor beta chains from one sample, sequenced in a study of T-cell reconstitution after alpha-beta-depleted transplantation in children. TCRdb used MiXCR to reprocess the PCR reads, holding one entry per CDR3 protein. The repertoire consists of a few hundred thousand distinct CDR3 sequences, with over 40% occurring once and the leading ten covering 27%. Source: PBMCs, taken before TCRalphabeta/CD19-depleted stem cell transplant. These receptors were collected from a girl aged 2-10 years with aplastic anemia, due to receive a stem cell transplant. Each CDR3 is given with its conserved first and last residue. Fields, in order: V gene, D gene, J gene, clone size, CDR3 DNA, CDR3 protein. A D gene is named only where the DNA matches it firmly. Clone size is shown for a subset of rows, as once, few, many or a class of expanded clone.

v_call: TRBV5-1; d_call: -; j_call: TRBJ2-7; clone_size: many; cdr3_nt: TGCGCCAGCAGCTTGGTGGTCGGATCCTACGAGCAGTACTTC; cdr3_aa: CASSLVVGSYEQYF
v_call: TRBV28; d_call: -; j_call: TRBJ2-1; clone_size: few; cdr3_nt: TGTGCCAGCAGTTTAAGAGGCGAGGAGCAGTTCTTC; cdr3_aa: CASSLRGEEQFF
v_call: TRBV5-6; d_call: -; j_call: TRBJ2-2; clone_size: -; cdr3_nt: TGTGCCAGCAGCTTCGGTAGCGGCAACACCGGGGAGCTGTTTTTT; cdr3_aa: CASSFGSGNTGELFF
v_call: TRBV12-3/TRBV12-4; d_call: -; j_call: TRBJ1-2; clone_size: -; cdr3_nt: TGTGCCTGCAGTGGAACCGGCCCGGGACAATATGGCAACACCTTC; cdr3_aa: CACSGTGPGQYGNTF
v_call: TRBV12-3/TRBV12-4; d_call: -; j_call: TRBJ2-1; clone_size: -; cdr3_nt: TGTGCCAGCAGTTTAGGGGAACAGGGACATGAGCAGTTCTTC; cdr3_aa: CASSLGEQGHEQFF
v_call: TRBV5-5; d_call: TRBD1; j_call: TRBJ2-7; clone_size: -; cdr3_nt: TGTGCCAGCAGCTCGATTCCGCAGGGGGTTCTGAACGAGCAGTACTTC; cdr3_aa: CASSSIPQGVLNEQYF
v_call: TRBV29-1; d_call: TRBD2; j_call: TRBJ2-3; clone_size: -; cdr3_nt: TGCAGCGTTGGCGGGACTAGCGGGAGGTTTTTTAGCACAGATACGCAGTATTTT; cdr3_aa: CSVGGTSGRFFSTDTQYF
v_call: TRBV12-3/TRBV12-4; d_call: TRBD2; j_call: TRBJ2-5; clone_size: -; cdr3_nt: TGTGCCAGCAGTCCCGAACGAGGGGCTAGCGGTCCTCTTTCGGGAGAGACCCAGTACTTC; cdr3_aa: CASSPERGASGPLSGETQYF
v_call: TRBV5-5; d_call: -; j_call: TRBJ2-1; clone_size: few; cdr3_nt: TGTGCCAGCAGGTTGGGGCCTCCTCCCCTGGATGAGCAGTTCTTC; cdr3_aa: CASRLGPPPLDEQFF
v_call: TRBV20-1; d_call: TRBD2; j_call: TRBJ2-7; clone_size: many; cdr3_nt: TGCAGTGCTAGAAACCGCCCTGGACTAGCGGGTATCTACGAGCAGTACTTC; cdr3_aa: CSARNRPGLAGIYEQYF